The clone carrying this T cell receptor beta chain has a handful of counts. Its specificity is unknown. RNA transcripts provided the source from which TCR beta CDR3 regions were amplified. In the first-round RT-PCR of the TCR CDR3, the HTBI primer set was used. MiXCR, run by TCRdb on the multiplex PCR reads, gives a single entry per CDR3 protein. The sample carries approximately 370,000 distinct CDR3 sequences, about 15% recorded once. Graves' hyperthyroidism was deemed stable absent ophthalmopathy progression within 18 months. Patients aged 18 to 65 with hyperthyroidism were newly diagnosed, with duration under 2 months. Fresh 10 ml peripheral blood yielded PBMCs. The sample is drawn from a study of T cells in Graves' hyperthyroidism and ophthalmopathy. Study-wide findings and caveats: By a 13 V-J model, ophthalmopathy was set apart from stable hyperthyroidism.

Per the germline V gene, CDR1 is SGHDT and CDR2 is YYEEEE. This CDR3 spans 17 amino acids. V lost 4 bases and J lost 4, with 23 bases in between. Sequencing used blood. This receptor was obtained from a woman in her twenties or thirties with Graves' hyperthyroidism. The rearrangement uses TRBV5-6 and TRBJ1-2, with D tentatively TRBD1 (6 bases). CDR3 amino acids: CASSPVGTTEGPYGYTF. The CDR3 nucleotides are TGTGCCAGCAGCCCAGTCGGGACAACTGAGGGGCCCTATGGCTACACCTTC.